This TCR beta chain was identified in a study of blood T cell repertoires in COVID-19. Study information: Samples of COVID-19 (acute and convalescent) were obtained from the United States, Italy and Spain. The cDNA or gDNA used as material had been derived from T cells, B-cell-depleted T cells, or PBMCs.

This clone came up once. In the source study's methods: Reference gene primer amplification gave estimated nucleated cell counts. Generated by immunoSEQ multiplex PCR, the TCRdb table keeps only in-frame clones and is missing some. The V and J calls and clone size were taken over from that table, and D and trimming were inferred from the DNA. The sample carries approximately 74,000 clones, about 91% recorded once. V was trimmed by 3 bases and J by 8 bases, leaving 10 bases between them. The CDR3 length is 12 residues. The chain recombines TRBV12-3 or TRBV12-4 with TRBJ1-1, with D perhaps TRBD1 (5 bases). This clonotype was obtained from a woman in her sixties with active COVID-19. What was sequenced was peripheral blood. The CDR3 DNA reads TGTGCCAGCAGTTTGGGGCATGCAGAAGCTTTCTTT. Translation gives CASSLGHAEAFF.